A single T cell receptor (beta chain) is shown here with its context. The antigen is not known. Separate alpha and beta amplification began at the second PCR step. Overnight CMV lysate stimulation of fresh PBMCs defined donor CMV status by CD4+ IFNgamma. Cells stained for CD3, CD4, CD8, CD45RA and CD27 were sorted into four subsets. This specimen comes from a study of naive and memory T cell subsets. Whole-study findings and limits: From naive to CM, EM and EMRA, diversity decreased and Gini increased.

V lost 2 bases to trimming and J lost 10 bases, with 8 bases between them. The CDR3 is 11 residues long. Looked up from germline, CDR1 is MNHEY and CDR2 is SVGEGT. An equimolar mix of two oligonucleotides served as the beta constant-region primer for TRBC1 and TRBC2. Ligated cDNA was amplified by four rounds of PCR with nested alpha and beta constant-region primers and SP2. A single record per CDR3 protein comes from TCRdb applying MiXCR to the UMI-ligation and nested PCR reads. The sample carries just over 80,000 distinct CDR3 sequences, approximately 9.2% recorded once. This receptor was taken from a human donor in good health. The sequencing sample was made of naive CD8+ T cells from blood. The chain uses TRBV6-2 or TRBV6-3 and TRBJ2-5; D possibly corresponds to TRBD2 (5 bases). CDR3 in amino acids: CASSYPGDQYF. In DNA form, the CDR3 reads TGTGCCAGCAGTTACCCCGGGGACCAGTACTTC.